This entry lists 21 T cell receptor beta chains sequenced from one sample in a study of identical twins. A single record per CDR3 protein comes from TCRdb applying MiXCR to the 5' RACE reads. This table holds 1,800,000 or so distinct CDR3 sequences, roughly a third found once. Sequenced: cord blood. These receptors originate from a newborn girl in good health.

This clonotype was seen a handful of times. Here the CDR3 DNA reads TGCGCCAGCAGTCCGAGGGCAGGGGACAATGAGCAGTTCTTC. Residues: CASSPRAGDNEQFF. The V and J genes are TRBV5-1 and TRBJ2-1; D may be TRBD1 (6 bases). The V and J ends lost 5 bases and 5 bases respectively, with 14 bases between them. The CDR3 runs to 14 residues. The germline V gene encodes CDR1 SGHRS and CDR2 YFSETQ.

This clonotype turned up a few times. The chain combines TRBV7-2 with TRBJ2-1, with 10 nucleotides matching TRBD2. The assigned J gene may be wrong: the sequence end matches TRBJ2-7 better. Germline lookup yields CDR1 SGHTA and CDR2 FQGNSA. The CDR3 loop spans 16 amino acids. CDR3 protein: CASSLVQLAGDNEQYF. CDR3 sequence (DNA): TGTGCCAGCAGCTTGGTTCAGCTAGCGGGGGACAATGAGCAGTACTTC.

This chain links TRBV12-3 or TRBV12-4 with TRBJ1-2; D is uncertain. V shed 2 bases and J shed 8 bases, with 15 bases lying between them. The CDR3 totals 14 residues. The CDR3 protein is CASSLTGASLGYTF. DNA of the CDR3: TGTGCCAGCAGTTTAACCGGAGCCTCCTTGGGCTACACCTTC.

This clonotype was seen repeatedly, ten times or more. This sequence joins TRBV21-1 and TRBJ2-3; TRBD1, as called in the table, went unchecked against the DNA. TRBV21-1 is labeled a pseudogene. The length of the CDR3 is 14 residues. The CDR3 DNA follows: TGTGCCAGCAGCAAAGGGGACAGGGGAGATACGCAGTATTTT. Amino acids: CASSKGDRGDTQYF.

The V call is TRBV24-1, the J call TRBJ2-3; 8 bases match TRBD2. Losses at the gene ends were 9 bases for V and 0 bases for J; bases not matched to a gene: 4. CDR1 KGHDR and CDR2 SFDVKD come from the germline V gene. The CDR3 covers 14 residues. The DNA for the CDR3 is TGTGCCACCTCTAGCGGGTCTAGCACAGATACGCAGTATTTT. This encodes CATSSGSSTDTQYF.

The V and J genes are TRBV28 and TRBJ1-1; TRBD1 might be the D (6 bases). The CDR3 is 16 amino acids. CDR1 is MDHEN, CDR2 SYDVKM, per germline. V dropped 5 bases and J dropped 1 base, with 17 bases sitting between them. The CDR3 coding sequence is TGTGCCAGCAGTAGTTGGGGGCGCGGTAGGAACACTGAAGCTTTCTTT. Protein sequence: CASSSWGRGRNTEAFF.

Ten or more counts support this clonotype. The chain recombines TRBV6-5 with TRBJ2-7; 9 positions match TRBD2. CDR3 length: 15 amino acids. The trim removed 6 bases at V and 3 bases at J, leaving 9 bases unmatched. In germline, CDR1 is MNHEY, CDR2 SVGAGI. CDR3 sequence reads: CASRTEGLAYYEQYF. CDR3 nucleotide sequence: TGTGCCAGCAGGACAGAGGGACTAGCATACTACGAGCAGTACTTC.

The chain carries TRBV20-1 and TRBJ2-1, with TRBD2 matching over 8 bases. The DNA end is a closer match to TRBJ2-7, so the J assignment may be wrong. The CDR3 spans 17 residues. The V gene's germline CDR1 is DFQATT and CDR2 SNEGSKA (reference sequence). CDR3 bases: TGCAGTGCTAGACCCCAGGTCGGGGGGGTCTACTACAATGAGCAGTACTTC. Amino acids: CSARPQVGGVYYNEQYF.

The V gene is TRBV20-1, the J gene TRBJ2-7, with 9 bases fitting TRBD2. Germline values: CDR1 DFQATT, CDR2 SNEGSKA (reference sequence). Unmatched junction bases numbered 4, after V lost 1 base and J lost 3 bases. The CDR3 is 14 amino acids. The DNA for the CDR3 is TGCAGTGCTAGAGTCGGGACTAGCATCTACGAGCAGTACTTC. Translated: CSARVGTSIYEQYF.

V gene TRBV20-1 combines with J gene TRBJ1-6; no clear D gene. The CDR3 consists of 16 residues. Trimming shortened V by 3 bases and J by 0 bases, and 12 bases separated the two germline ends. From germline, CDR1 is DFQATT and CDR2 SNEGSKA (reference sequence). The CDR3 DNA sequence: TGCAGTGCTAGCGACACAGTTTTCTCCTATAATTCACCCCTCCACTTT. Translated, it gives CSASDTVFSYNSPLHF.

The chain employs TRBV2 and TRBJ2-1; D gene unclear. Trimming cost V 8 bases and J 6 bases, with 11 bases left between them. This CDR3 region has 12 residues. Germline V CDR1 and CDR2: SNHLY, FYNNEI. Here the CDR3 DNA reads TGTGCCAGCTGGTGGGAACTCAATGAGCAGTTCTTC. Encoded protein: CASWWELNEQFF.

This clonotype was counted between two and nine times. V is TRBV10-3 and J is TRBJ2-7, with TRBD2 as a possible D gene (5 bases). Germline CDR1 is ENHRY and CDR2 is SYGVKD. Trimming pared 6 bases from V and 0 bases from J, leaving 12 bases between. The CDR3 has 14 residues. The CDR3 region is CAISGRESSYEQYF. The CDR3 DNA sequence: TGTGCCATCAGCGGACGGGAAAGCTCCTACGAGCAGTACTTC.

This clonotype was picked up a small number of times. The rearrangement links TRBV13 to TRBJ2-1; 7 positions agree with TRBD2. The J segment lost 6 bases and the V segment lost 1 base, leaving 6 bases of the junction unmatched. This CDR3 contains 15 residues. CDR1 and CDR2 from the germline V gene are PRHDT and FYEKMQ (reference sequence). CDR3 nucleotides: TGTGCCAGCAGCTTAGACAGGAGGGAGGGCAATGAGCAGTTCTTC. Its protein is CASSLDRREGNEQFF.

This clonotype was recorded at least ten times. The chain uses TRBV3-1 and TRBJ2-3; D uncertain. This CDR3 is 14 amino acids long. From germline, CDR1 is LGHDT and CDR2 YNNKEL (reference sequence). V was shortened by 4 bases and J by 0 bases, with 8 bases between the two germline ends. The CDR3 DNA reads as TGTGCCAGCAGCCGTCGCTTAAGCACAGATACGCAGTATTTT. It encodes CASSRRLSTDTQYF.

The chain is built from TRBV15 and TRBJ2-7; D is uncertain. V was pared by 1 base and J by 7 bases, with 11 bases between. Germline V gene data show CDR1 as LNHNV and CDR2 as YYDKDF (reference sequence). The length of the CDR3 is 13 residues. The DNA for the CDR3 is TGTGCCACCAGCAGAGGACTTACCAATGAGCAGTACTTC. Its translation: CATSRGLTNEQYF.

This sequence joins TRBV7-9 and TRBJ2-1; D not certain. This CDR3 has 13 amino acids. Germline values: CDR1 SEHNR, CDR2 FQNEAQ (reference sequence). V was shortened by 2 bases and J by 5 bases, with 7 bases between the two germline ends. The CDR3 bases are TGTGCCAGCAGCTTATTGCCAGACAATGAGCAGTTCTTC. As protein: CASSLLPDNEQFF.

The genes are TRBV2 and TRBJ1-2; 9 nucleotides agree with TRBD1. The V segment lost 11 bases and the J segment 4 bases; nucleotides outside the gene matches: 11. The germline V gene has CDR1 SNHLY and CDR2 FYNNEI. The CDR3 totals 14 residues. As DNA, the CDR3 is TGTGCCGGCGAACCGGGACAGGGAAGCTATGGCTACACCTTC. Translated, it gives CAGEPGQGSYGYTF.

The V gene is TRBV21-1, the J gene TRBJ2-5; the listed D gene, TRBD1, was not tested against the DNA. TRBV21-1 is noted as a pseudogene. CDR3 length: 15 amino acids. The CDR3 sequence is CASSKGGGNRETQYF. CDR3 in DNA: TGTGCCAGCAGCAAAGGAGGGGGCAACAGGGAGACCCAGTACTTC.

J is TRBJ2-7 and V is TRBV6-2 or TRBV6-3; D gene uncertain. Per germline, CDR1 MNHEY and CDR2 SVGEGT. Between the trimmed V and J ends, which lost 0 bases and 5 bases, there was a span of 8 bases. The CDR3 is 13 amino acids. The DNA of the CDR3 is TGTGCCAGCAGTTACTCCACGGTACACGAGCAGTACTTC. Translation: CASSYSTVHEQYF.

DNA of the CDR3: TGTGCCAGCAGCGAACCGACAGGCTACACCTTC. It is translated as CASSEPTGYTF. The chain has TRBV9 and TRBJ1-2; D remains ambiguous. The germline CDR1 and CDR2 sequences are SGDLS and YYNGEE. The ends were cut back, 3 bases at V and 8 bases at J, with 8 bases in the middle. CDR3 size: 11 residues. The full variable domain, completed using reference TRBV9 and TRBJ1-2, is DSGVTQTPKHLITATGQRVTLRCSPRSGDLSVYWYQQSLDQGLQFLIQYYNGEERAKGNILERFSAQQFPDLHSELNLSSLELGDSALYFCASSEPTGYTFGSGTRLTVV.

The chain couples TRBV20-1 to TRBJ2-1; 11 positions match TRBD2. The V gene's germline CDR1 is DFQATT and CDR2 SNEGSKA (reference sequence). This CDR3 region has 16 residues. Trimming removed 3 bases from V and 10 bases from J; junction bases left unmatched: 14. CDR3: CSARPLSASGRYEQFF. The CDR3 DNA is TGCAGTGCTAGGCCACTCAGCGCTAGCGGGAGGTACGAGCAGTTCTTC.